Listed below are T cell receptor beta chains from one sample, sequenced in a study of metastatic and nonmetastatic thyroid tumors. With MiXCR, TCRdb reprocessed the PCR reads. The sample lists tens of thousands of clones, around a third occurring once. The sequencing input was tumor tissue. All receptors derive from a female donor with papillary thyroid cancer or a benign thyroid nodule (not recorded which). Some clones in this sample may be carry-over from other donors' samples. Each CDR3 is given with its conserved first and last residue. The order of the fields is V gene, clone size, J gene, D gene, CDR3 protein, CDR3 DNA. D genes are given only for firm matches. The size of a clone is reported for some rows only, either as once, few or many, or as a class for expanded clones.

TRBV3-1	.	TRBJ2-1	TRBD2	CASSQRGGGYNEQFF	TGTGCCAGCAGCCAACGCGGGGGGGGTTACAATGAGCAGTTCTTC
TRBV6-5	.	TRBJ2-7	TRBD1	CASSYGRDRGTYEQYF	TGTGCCAGCAGCTACGGCCGGGACAGGGGCACCTACGAGCAGTACTTC
TRBV6-1	few	TRBJ1-2	TRBD1	CASSPVTGGGSGYTF	TGTGCCAGCAGCCCCGTTACAGGGGGCGGTTCAGGCTACACCTTC
TRBV6-2/TRBV6-3	few	TRBJ1-6	TRBD1	CASSRQGQPYNSPLHF	TGTGCCAGCAGTCGACAGGGGCAACCCTATAATTCACCCCTCCACTTT
TRBV27	few	TRBJ1-1	TRBD1	CASSYRGKNTEAFF	TGTGCCAGCAGCTACAGGGGGAAGAACACTGAAGCTTTCTTT
TRBV5-1	.	TRBJ2-3	TRBD1	CASRITDRTTDTQYF	TGCGCCAGCAGAATAACGGACAGGACCACAGATACGCAGTATTTT
TRBV27	.	TRBJ2-1	.	CASSFRDEQFF	TGTGCCAGCAGTTTTAGGGATGAGCAGTTCTTC
TRBV11-3	.	TRBJ2-1	.	CASSLVVRSNEQFF	TGTGCCAGCAGCTTAGTTGTCAGGTCAAATGAGCAGTTCTTC
TRBV20-1	.	TRBJ1-1	.	CSARDSLGGAEAFF	TGCAGTGCTAGAGATTCTTTGGGTGGCGCTGAAGCTTTCTTT
TRBV10-1	.	TRBJ2-2	.	CASSDRDTGELFF	TGCGCCAGCAGTGACAGGGACACCGGGGAGCTGTTTTTT
TRBV11-2	once	TRBJ2-1	TRBD2	CASSLVAGGPNEQFF	TGTGCCAGCAGCTTAGTAGCGGGAGGACCCAATGAGCAGTTCTTC
TRBV5-1	few	TRBJ2-7	.	CASRLGGVGYEQYF	TGCGCCAGCAGATTAGGCGGGGTGGGCTACGAGCAGTACTTC
TRBV12-3/TRBV12-4	.	TRBJ1-3	.	CASSLGGGRSGGNTIYF	TGTGCCAGCAGTTTAGGGGGAGGGCGTTCGGGTGGAAACACCATATATTTT
TRBV6-4	.	TRBJ2-7	TRBD2	CASSDSRLAGTPYEQYF	TGTGCCAGCAGTGACTCGAGGCTAGCGGGGACCCCCTACGAGCAGTACTTC
TRBV12-3/TRBV12-4	few	TRBJ1-5	.	CASSYRQDQPQHF	TGTGCCAGCAGTTACCGACAGGATCAGCCCCAGCATTTT
TRBV28	few	TRBJ1-6	.	CASADPRGNSPLHF	TGTGCCAGCGCGGACCCCAGGGGTAATTCACCCCTCCACTTT
TRBV11-2	.	TRBJ1-2	.	CASSLWGSANYGYTF	TGTGCCAGCAGCTTGTGGGGGTCGGCAAACTATGGCTACACCTTC
TRBV9	.	TRBJ2-1	.	CASSPGQKTYNEQFF	TGTGCCAGCAGCCCGGGACAAAAAACGTACAATGAGCAGTTCTTC